This T cell receptor beta chain was retrieved from a study of cytomegalovirus exposure and HLA in healthy donors. Germline V gives CDR1 LNHDA, CDR2 SQIVND (reference sequence). CDR3 size: 15 residues. Trimming took off 5 bases at V and 6 bases at J, with 17 bases between the two ends. PCR primers comprised 60 Vbeta and 13 Jbeta primers. TCRdb's table, derived via immunoSEQ multiplex PCR, lists solely in-frame clones and lacks some. The sample shows fewer than 200,000 clones, 81% of them seen only once. The sequenced material came from PBMCs. V is TRBV19 and J is TRBJ2-1; possibly TRBD2 for D (6 bases). This receptor was taken from a woman younger than 45 in good health and CMV-seronegative. The CDR3 is CASSGDSPAGNEQFF. Here the CDR3 DNA reads TGTGCCAGTAGTGGGGACTCCCCAGCGGGCAATGAGCAGTTCTTC.